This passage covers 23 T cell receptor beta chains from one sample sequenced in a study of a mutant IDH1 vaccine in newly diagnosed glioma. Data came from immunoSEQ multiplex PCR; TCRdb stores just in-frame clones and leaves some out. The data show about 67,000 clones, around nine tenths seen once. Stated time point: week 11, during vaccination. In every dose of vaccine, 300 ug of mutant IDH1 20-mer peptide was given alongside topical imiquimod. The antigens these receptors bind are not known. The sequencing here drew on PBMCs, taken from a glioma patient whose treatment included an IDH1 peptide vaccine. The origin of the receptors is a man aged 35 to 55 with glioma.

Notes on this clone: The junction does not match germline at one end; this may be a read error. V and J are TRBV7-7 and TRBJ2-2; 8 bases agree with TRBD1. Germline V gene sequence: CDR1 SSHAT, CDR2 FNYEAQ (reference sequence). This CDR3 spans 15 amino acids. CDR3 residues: CASSPDRANTGELFF. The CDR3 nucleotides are TGTGCTAGCAGCCCGGACAGGGCGAACACCGGGGAGCTGTTTTTT. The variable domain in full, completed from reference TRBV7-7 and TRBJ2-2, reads GAGVSQSPRYKVTKRGQDVTLRCDPISSHATLYWYQQALGQGPEFLTYFNYEAQPDKSGLPSDRFSAERPEGSISTLTIQRTEQRDSAMYRCASSPDRANTGELFFGEGSRLTVL.

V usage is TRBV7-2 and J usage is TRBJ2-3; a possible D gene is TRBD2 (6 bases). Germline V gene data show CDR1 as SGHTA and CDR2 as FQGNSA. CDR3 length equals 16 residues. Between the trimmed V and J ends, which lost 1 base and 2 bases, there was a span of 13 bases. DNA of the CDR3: TGTGCCAGCAGCTTAGTTGGGGGACTGGTCACAGATACGCAGTATTTT. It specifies CASSLVGGLVTDTQYF.

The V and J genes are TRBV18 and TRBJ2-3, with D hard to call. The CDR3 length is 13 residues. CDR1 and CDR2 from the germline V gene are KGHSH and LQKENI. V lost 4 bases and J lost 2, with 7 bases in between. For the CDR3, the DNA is TGTGCCAGCTCACTTAGGAACACAGATACGCAGTATTTT. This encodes CASSLRNTDTQYF.

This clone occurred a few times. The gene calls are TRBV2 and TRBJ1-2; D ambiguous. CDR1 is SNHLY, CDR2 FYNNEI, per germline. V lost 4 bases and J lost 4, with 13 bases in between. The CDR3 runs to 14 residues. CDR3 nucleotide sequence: TGTGCCAGCAGTGTCGAGGGTCTCGGCTATGGCTACACCTTC. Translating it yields CASSVEGLGYGYTF.

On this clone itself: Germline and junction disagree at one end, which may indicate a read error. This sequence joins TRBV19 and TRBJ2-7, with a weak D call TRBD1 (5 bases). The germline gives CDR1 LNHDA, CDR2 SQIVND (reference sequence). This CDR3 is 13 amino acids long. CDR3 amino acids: CVSRLGPSYEQYF. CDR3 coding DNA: TGTGTCAGTAGATTGGGGCCCTCCTACGAGCAGTACTTC.

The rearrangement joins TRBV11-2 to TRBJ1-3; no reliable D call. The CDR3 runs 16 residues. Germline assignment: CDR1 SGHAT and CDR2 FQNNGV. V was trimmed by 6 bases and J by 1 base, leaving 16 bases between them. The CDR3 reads CASSSPRAISGNTIYF. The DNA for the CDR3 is TGTGCCAGCAGTTCCCCCCGGGCCATTTCTGGAAACACCATATATTTT.

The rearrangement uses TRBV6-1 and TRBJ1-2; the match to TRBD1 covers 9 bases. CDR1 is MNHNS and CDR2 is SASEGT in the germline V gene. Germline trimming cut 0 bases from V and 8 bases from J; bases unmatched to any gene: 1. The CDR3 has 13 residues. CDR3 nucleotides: TGTGCCAGCAGTGAAGCGGGACAGGGAGGCTACACCTTC. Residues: CASSEAGQGGYTF.

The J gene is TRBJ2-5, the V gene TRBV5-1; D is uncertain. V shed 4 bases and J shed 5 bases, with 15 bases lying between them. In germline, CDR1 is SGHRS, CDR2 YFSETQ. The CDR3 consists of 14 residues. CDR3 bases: TGCGCCAGCAGCCCGAGACCGTCCGGGGAGACCCAGTACTTC. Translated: CASSPRPSGETQYF.

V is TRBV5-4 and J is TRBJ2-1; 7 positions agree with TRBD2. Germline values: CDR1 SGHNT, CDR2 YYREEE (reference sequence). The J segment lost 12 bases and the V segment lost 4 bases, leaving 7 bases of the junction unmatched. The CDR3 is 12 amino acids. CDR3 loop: CASSPTSEVQFF. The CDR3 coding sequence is TGTGCCAGCAGCCCCACTAGCGAGGTGCAGTTCTTC.

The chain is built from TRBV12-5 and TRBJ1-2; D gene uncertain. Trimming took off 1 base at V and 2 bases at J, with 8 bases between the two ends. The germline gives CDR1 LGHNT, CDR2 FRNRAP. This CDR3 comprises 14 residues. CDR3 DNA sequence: TGTGCTAGTGGTTTGGGGGAAGTGAACTATGGCTACACCTTC. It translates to CASGLGEVNYGYTF.

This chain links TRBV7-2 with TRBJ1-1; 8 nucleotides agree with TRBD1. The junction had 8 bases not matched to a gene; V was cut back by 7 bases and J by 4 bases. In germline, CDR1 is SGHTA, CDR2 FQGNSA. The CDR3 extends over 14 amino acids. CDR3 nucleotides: TGTGCCAGCAAGCCTTCAGGGGGCGTCACTGAAGCTTTCTTT. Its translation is CASKPSGGVTEAFF. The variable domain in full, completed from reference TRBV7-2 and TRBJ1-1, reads GAGVSQSPSNKVTEKGKDVELRCDPISGHTALYWYRQSLGQGLEFLIYFQGNSAPDKSGLPSDRFSAERTGGSVSTLTIQRTQQEDSAVYLCASKPSGGVTEAFFGQGTRLTVV.

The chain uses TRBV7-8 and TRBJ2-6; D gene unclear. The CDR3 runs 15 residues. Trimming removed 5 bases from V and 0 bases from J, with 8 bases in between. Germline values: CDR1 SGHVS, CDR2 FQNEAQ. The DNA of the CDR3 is TGTGCCAGCAGCACATACACCTCTGGGGCCAACGTCCTGACTTTC. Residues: CASSTYTSGANVLTF.

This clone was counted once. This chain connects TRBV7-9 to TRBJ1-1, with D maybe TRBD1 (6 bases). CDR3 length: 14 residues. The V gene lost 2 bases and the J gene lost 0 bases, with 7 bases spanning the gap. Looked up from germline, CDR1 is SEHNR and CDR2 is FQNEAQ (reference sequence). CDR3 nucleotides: TGTGCCAGCAGCTTAACAGGGATGAACACTGAAGCTTTCTTT. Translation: CASSLTGMNTEAFF.

The CDR3 DNA reads as TGCGCCAGCAGCTTGGGGAGGACAGTTAATGAGCAGTTCTTC. Its translation: CASSLGRTVNEQFF. V and J are TRBV5-1 and TRBJ2-1, with a tentative D call TRBD1 (6 bases). Between the trimmed V and J ends, which lost 0 bases and 7 bases, there was a span of 11 bases. Germline V gives CDR1 SGHRS, CDR2 YFSETQ. The CDR3 is 14 amino acids.

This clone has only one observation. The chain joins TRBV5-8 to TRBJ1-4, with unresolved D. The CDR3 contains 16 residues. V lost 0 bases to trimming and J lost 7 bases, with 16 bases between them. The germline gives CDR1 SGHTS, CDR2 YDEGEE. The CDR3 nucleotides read TGTGCCAGCAGCTTGGATTATGCTTATTGGAGTGAAAAACTGTTTTTT. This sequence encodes CASSLDYAYWSEKLFF.

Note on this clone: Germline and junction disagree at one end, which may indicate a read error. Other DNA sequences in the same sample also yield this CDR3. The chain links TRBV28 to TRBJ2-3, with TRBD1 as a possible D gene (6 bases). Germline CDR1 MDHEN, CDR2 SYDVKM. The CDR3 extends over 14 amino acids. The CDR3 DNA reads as TGTGCCAGTAGTTTTTTACAGGGTACAGATACGCAGTATTTT. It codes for CASSFLQGTDTQYF.

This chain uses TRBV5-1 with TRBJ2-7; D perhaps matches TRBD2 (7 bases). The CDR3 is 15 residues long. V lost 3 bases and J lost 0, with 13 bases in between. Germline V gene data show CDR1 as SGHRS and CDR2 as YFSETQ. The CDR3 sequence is CASSWGGGSSYEQYF. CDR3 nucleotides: TGCGCCAGCAGCTGGGGGGGCGGGAGCTCCTACGAGCAGTACTTC. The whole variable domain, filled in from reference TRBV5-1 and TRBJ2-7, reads KAGVTQTPRYLIKTRGQQVTLSCSPISGHRSVSWYQQTPGQGLQFLFEYFSETQRNKGNFPGRFSGRQFSNSRSEMNVSTLELGDSALYLCASSWGGGSSYEQYFGPGTRLTVT.

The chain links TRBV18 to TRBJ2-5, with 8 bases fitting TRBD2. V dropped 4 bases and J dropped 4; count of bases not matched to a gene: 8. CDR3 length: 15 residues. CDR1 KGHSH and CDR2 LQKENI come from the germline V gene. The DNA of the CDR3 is TGTGCCAGCTCACGAACCGGGACTAGGCGAGAGACCCAGTACTTC. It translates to CASSRTGTRRETQYF.

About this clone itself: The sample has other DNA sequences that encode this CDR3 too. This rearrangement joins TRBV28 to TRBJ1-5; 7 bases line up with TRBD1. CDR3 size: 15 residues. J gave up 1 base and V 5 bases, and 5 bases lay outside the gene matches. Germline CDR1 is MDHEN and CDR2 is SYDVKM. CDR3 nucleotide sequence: TGTGCCAGCAGTCCAAGAGGGGGCAGCAATCAGCCCCAGCATTTT. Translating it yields CASSPRGGSNQPQHF.

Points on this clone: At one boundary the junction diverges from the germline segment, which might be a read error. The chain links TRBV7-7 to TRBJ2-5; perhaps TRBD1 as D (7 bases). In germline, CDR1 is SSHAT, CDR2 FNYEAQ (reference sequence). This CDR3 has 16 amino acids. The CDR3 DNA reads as TGTGCTAGCAGCTCAGGAGGAGGGGGCCACCAAGAGACCCAGTACTTC. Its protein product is CASSSGGGGHQETQYF.

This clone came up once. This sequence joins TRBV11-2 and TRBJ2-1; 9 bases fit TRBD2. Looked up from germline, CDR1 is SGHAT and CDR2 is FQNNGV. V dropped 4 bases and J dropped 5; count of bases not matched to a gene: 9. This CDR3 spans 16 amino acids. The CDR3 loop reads CASSSTSGWPDNEQFF. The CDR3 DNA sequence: TGTGCCAGCAGCTCTACTAGCGGGTGGCCTGACAATGAGCAGTTCTTC.

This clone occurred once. CDR3 DNA sequence: TGTGCCAGCAGTTTCCCCAGGGGCCCGTCGACTGAAGCTTTCTTT. Its translation is CASSFPRGPSTEAFF. This chain connects TRBV28 to TRBJ1-1; D may be TRBD1 (6 bases). This CDR3 contains 15 residues. V was shortened by 3 bases and J by 5 bases, with 16 bases between the two germline ends. Germline CDR1 reads MDHEN; CDR2 reads SYDVKM.

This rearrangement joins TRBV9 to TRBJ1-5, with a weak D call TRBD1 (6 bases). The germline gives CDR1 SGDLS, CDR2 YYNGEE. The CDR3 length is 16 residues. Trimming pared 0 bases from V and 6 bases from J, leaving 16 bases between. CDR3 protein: CASSVGGGWGRQPQHF. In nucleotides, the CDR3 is TGTGCCAGCAGCGTAGGGGGGGGCTGGGGACGTCAGCCCCAGCATTTT.